The source of this T cell receptor beta chain is a study of regulatory T cells in long-lasting Graves disease. General study results and limits: Patients with persistent disease showed a bias toward TRBV28, TRBJ1-2 and TRBJ2-5. Thyroid tissue went unexamined; only peripheral blood was analyzed. Persistent Graves' cases showed lower TCR diversity than newly diagnosed cases.

With iRepertoire HTBI primers and Arm-PCR of CDR3 regions, TCR beta libraries were built. One entry per CDR3 protein results from TCRdb running MiXCR on the multiplex PCR reads. The sample yields around 510,000 distinct CDR3 sequences, less than 25% seen once. CDR1 is SGDLS and CDR2 is YYNGEE in the germline V gene. V was cut by 0 bases and J by 8 bases, with 8 bases left in between. This CDR3 has 12 amino acids. This clonotype occurred a few times. Its antigen is as yet unknown. As for time point: persistent/refractory GD, antithyroid drugs over 5 years with positive TRAb. PBMC-extracted RNA yielded the TCR library.

The rearrangement links TRBV9 to TRBJ1-2; D uncertain. This receptor was taken from a female donor with Graves disease. Sequenced here: peripheral blood mononuclear cells (PBMCs), sampled when the disease was refractory, from a patient treated with antithyroid drugs. This CDR3 is CASSVGARGYTF. The CDR3 coding sequence is TGTGCCAGCAGCGTAGGGGCCAGGGGCTACACCTTC.